This T cell receptor (beta chain) was sequenced during a study of spatial heterogeneity in lung cancer. Single TCR cDNA molecules each had their own unique molecular identifier. In TCRdb, the 5' RACE reads were re-called with MiXCR into one record per CDR3 protein. The table has tens of thousands of distinct CDR3 sequences, 7% to 7.5% seen once; the top ten hold roughly 30%. CDR1 and CDR2 (germline): LGHDT, YNNKEL (reference sequence). Trimming removed 3 bases at V and 3 bases at J, with 9 bases between. This CDR3 spans 14 amino acids. Regarding time point: sample taken at primary tumor resection. The chain couples TRBV3-1 to TRBJ1-5; the D gene is possibly TRBD1 (5 bases). This receptor was obtained from a female donor with early-stage non-small cell lung cancer. The specimen was PBMCs, collected at surgery. Here the CDR3 DNA reads TGTGCCAGCAGCCAGGGACGGAACAATCAGCCCCAGCATTTT. Protein: CASSQGRNNQPQHF.